The rows below give T cell receptor beta chains drawn from one sample of a study of T-cell memory formation after mild COVID-19. Each CDR3 protein gets one entry after TCRdb re-called the 5' RACE reads with MiXCR. Here the sample spans roughly 250,000 distinct CDR3 sequences, less than 20% being singletons. Sequences were obtained from PBMCs or a T cell subset sorted from them (not recorded which). The receptors originated from a man between 18 and 29 years old who had mild COVID-19 (a few samples of this study predate the infection). Cell type and time point are not known. CDR3s include the opening cysteine and the closing phenylalanine or tryptophan. The D gene is left open where the match is weak.

V gene: TRBV4-2
J gene: TRBJ2-1
D gene: NA
CDR3 protein: CASSQKPNNEQFF

V gene: TRBV19
J gene: TRBJ1-4
D gene: NA
CDR3 protein: CASSRILRADGEKLFF

V gene: TRBV12-3/TRBV12-4
J gene: TRBJ2-2
D gene: TRBD1
CDR3 protein: CASRGQYNTGELFF

V gene: TRBV7-2
J gene: TRBJ2-3
D gene: NA
CDR3 protein: CASSSSSVTDTQYF

V gene: TRBV7-3
J gene: TRBJ2-3
D gene: TRBD2
CDR3 protein: CASSPRGTSGGWEADTQYF

V gene: TRBV7-9
J gene: TRBJ1-3
D gene: NA
CDR3 protein: CASSLYVDSSGNTIYF

V gene: TRBV29-1
J gene: TRBJ1-1
D gene: NA
CDR3 protein: CSVEGALNTEAFF

V gene: TRBV4-3
J gene: TRBJ1-1
D gene: TRBD1
CDR3 protein: CASSQVGDRERRAFF

V gene: TRBV7-2
J gene: TRBJ2-1
D gene: TRBD2
CDR3 protein: CASSPTRLADNEQFF

V gene: TRBV29-1
J gene: TRBJ2-2
D gene: NA
CDR3 protein: CSVDGLGTGELFF

V gene: TRBV12-3/TRBV12-4
J gene: TRBJ2-3
D gene: TRBD1
CDR3 protein: CASSFRDRSTDTQYF

V gene: TRBV4-1
J gene: TRBJ2-1
D gene: NA
CDR3 protein: CASSLYGSEQFF

V gene: TRBV12-3/TRBV12-4
J gene: TRBJ2-2
D gene: NA
CDR3 protein: CASSLGLVTTGELFF

V gene: TRBV7-2
J gene: TRBJ2-3
D gene: NA
CDR3 protein: CASRSDSYTQYF

V gene: TRBV7-2
J gene: TRBJ2-7
D gene: NA
CDR3 protein: CASSLGAEQYF

V gene: TRBV6-2/TRBV6-3
J gene: TRBJ2-3
D gene: NA
CDR3 protein: CASKPSRPTDTQYF

V gene: TRBV5-1
J gene: TRBJ1-2
D gene: NA
CDR3 protein: CASSLEPTNYGYTF

V gene: TRBV7-9
J gene: TRBJ2-2
D gene: NA
CDR3 protein: CASSRQGGTGELFF

V gene: TRBV6-1
J gene: TRBJ1-1
D gene: TRBD1
CDR3 protein: CASTRDRWNTEAFF

V gene: TRBV7-3
J gene: TRBJ2-2
D gene: NA
CDR3 protein: CASSLSPSGELFF

V gene: TRBV6-2/TRBV6-3
J gene: TRBJ2-3
D gene: TRBD2
CDR3 protein: CASSYGSGDTDTQYF

V gene: TRBV6-5
J gene: TRBJ1-1
D gene: NA
CDR3 protein: CASRLRVGEAFF

V gene: TRBV18
J gene: TRBJ1-2
D gene: NA
CDR3 protein: CASSPGQWAYGYTF

V gene: TRBV5-6
J gene: TRBJ1-4
D gene: NA
CDR3 protein: CASSARGGGKLFF

V gene: TRBV7-9
J gene: TRBJ1-1
D gene: NA
CDR3 protein: CASSSAGRGGEAFF

V gene: TRBV20-1
J gene: TRBJ2-1
D gene: TRBD1
CDR3 protein: CSASGTGRLNEQFF